This T cell receptor (beta chain) came from a study of healthy donors' naive CD4 and CD8 T cells (dated by TCRdb to the mid-2010s). With respect to the entire study: Donors were selected to cover three age groups (20-25, 40-50 and 60-70 years, over 5 each), with a mean age of roughly 43, and half of the donors were female. For TCR alpha, a new primer set was designed to cover all functional IMGT alpha gene variants, and all other steps followed the beta-chain workflow. To check how TCR variation relates to lineage commitment, the researchers sequenced rearranged TCR alpha and beta chains taken from naive CD4+ and CD8+ T cells. Peripheral blood mononuclear cells were obtained from some 17 unrelated, healthy individuals. The donors were HLA-typed by sequencing at HLA-A, -B, -C, -DRB1, -DQB1 and -DPB1, using the SBTexcellerator protocol, an ABI3130xl analyzer and SBTengine software. Paper-wide results and their limitations: Possible repertoire bias arising from homeostatic proliferation of naive T cells was not directly addressed. In both chains, CD4+ lineage was linked to a positively charged CDR3, whereas CD8+ lineage was linked to a negatively charged CDR3. Taken together, V genes, J genes and CDR3 charge appeared to account for about 12% of the variance in CD4/CD8 propensity, acting in a largely additive way. Alpha and beta chains were sequenced in bulk and could not be paired, so combined chain effects were not evaluated. Reportedly, most V and J gene segments showed bias between naive CD4+ and CD8+ cells, and this bias held consistently across donors regardless of HLA genotype.

Cells with a CD4+CD8-CD45RO-CD45RA+ profile were isolated by FACS and defined as naive CD4+ T cells, and those with a CD8+CD4-CD45RA+CD27bright profile were defined as naive CD8+ T cells. The antibodies used for sorting targeted CD4 (RPA-T4), CD8 (SK1), CD27 (O323), CD45RA (HI100) and CD45RO (UCHL1). Of note for this clonotype: Its antigen specificity is not known. No much larger clonotype is one base removed from it; base qualities were not supplied.

The reads were generated on a 454 GS FLX Titanium. TCR libraries were built from roughly 500 ng of total RNA with a previously published linear amplification protocol. The Roche/454 Genome Sequencer with Titanium chemistry was used for sequencing. The paper's processing steps were these. From roughly five of the healthy donors, a total of fewer than 80,000 rearranged TCR alpha transcripts were sequenced. Duplicate transcripts were removed, and unique TCR clonotypes were defined by the CDR3 junction according to IMGT nomenclature. In R 2.13.0, logistic regression modeled CD4 versus CD8 status on V and J genes, adjusting for donor effects, with Bonferroni correction for multiple testing. TCRdb applied fastp at Q25 and MiXCR to the public reads, then kept only in-frame beta chains. Entries that share a CDR3 protein sequence are merged under the most common genes and DNA. The V and J calls, along with clone size, are taken from TCRdb and not from the paper's own processing. The sample contains about 180,000 distinct CDR3 sequences, over 60% of them found a single time. The ten largest make up 2% to 2.5% of the sample.

This sequence originates from a pool of human donors in good health; the sample pools cells from several healthy donors. Sequences were obtained from naive CD4+ and CD8+ T cells sorted from blood, pooled from several donors. In the paper's terms, the cell subset or site label means: FACS-sorted naive CD4+ (CD45RO-CD45RA+) and naive CD8+ (CD45RA+CD27bright) T cells.

In nucleotides, the sequence is TGTGCCAGTAGCTCGCTACCGGGACAGGGTTTTAAGAAGACCCAGTACTTC. Its protein product is CASSSLPGQGFKKTQYF. The chain couples TRBV19 to TRBJ2-5, and TRBD1 aligns with 9 junction nucleotides. Via the germline V gene (reference sequence), CDR1 is LNHDA and CDR2 SQIVND. The germline V and J ends show losses of 6 bases and 6 bases respectively, and no gene match explains 17 bases of the junction. Its CDR3 holds 17 amino acids, cysteine through phenylalanine. Only the CDR3 DNA is retained, 51 bases long and in frame from the first base.